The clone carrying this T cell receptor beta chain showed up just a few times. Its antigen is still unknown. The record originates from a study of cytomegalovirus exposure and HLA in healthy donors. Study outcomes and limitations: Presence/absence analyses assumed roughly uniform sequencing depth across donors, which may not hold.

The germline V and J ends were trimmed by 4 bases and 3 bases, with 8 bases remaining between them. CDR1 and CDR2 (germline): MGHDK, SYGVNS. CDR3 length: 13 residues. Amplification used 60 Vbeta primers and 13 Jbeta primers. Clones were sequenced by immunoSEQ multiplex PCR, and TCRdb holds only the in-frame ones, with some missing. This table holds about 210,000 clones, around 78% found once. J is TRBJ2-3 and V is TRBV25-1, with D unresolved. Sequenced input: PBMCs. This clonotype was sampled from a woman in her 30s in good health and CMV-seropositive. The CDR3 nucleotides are TGTGCCAGCAGTGCGGCCGGGACAGATACGCAGTATTTT. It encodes CASSAAGTDTQYF.